This T cell receptor (beta chain) was observed in a study of glioma-infiltrating T cells (TCRdb year 2016). Regarding the complete study: The low-grade gliomas were WHO grade II oligodendrogliomas or astrocytomas, while the glioblastomas were WHO grade IV tumors sampled at initial diagnosis rather than at recurrent diagnosis. Dexamethasone was administered to glioma patients for six or fewer days before surgery. The sequencing target for blood libraries was about 4.5- to 11-fold coverage of roughly one million peripheral T cells. Glioma tissue, non-neoplastic brain tissue and matched peripheral blood mononuclear cells were used as sources from which TCR alpha- and beta-chain repertoires were sequenced. To gauge divergence between tissue and blood T-cell populations, every tissue-infiltrating repertoire was compared against the peripheral blood repertoire from the same patient. Three low-grade glioma patients, roughly 8 primary glioblastoma patients and three non-glioma patients contributing non-neoplastic brain tissue were included in the paired cohort. The full study reports these points: Group comparisons rested on small numbers: three non-neoplastic, three low-grade glioma and several glioblastoma patients. VJ-independent divergence between tissue and blood was below expectation in non-neoplastic patients but above expectation in all gliomas, especially low-grade gliomas. Very few CDR3 sequences were found to be shared between tissue and blood, and this scarcity was attributed to high CDR3 diversity and limited sampling. A signature set of shared blood CDR3 motifs marked patients with low tissue-blood divergence and was depleted in highly divergent patients.

Immediately after resection, surgical brain or tumor specimens were cryofrozen in liquid nitrogen, with peripheral blood cells collected concurrently. A remark on this clonotype: Its antigen is unknown. No qualities accompany the bases; no much larger clone lies one base away.

TCR alpha and beta CDR3 regions were amplified with the iRepertoire nested amplicon-rescue multiplex PCR (arm-PCR) platform from RNA. The input for one-step reverse transcription and amplification was roughly 100-450 ng of either tissue mRNA or PBMC total RNA. Following bead purification, Illumina adapters were added through a secondary multiplex PCR, and the libraries were then gel-purified between 200 and 400 bp. Demultiplexing relied on internal 6-nucleotide barcodes carried by the libraries. Sequencing of libraries was performed on an Illumina MiSeq with 2x220 or 2x250 nucleotide paired-end reads. The original pipeline was this. FLASH 1.2.11 was used to merge paired reads, and BWA-MEM then aligned the reads to the GRCh37 human genome before TRA and TRB reads were extracted. V and J assignment used an IMGT-derived reference of cassette sequences and CDR3 motifs that included pseudogenes. Three-frame translation of reads was performed, and productive CDR3s were defined as those with a C...FGXG motif and no stop codons. Clonotypes were defined as unique combinations of V-J cassette pair and CDR3 amino acid sequence. Reads were filtered by Hamming distance, with the threshold set by the sequence error rate of each sample in mapped regions. The public reads were run again by TCRdb, first through fastp at Q25 and then through MiXCR, and only productive beta chains were kept. Rows with a matching CDR3 protein are joined into one entry that keeps the most common DNA and genes. TCRdb, not the authors, supplied the V and J calls. This sample has roughly 350,000 distinct CDR3 sequences in its table, and about two fifths of those were observed once. Together, the top ten hold around 12% of the sample.

At the junction V is shortened by 1 base and J by 5 bases, with 12 bases in between. Counted from cysteine to phenylalanine, this CDR3 has 14 amino acids. The retained sequence is limited to the CDR3, 42 bases, with the frame set at the first base. For CDR1 and CDR2, the germline V gene (reference sequence) lists SEHNR and FQNEAQ. The V gene is TRBV7-9 and the J gene is TRBJ2-7; TRBD1 might be the D gene, on 5 matching bases. The source is a human donor with low-grade glioma or glioblastoma, undergoing nonglioma brain surgery, or in good health (not recorded which). The sample comprised glioma tissue, nonneoplastic brain tissue, or PBMCs (not recorded which). This receptor has the CDR3 CASSLDQGSHEQYF. The sequenced DNA is TGTGCCAGCAGCTTAGACCAGGGATCCCACGAGCAGTACTTC.